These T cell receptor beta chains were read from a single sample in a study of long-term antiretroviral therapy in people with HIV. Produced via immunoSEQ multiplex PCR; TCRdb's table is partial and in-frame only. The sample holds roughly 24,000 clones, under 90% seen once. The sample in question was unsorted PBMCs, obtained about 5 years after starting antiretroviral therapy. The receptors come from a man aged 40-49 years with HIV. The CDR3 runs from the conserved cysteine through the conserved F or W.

CDR3: CASSFGGRNEQFF; V: TRBV27
CDR3: CASRSSGGTGELFF; V: TRBV25-1
CDR3: CASSLPSGAIKETQYF; V: TRBV5-6
CDR3: CASVAGGPYNEQFF; V: TRBV10-2
CDR3: CASSKLGTSGAGTDTQYF; V: TRBV5-1
CDR3: CASSMWGLTGVDNEQFF; V: TRBV19
CDR3: CASSLAILAGGSYEQYF; V: TRBV7-2
CDR3: CASTRSGGVNEKLFF; V: TRBV6-6
CDR3: CASSLTGDTQYF; V: TRBV7-3
CDR3: CASSQDPAGDYAGELFF; V: TRBV4-3
CDR3: CAISAMTERYEQYF; V: TRBV10-3
CDR3: CASRESGTGELFF; V: TRBV6-5
CDR3: CASSTDTYNEQFF; V: TRBV5-4
CDR3: CASSPGGPNEKLFF; V: TRBV9
CDR3: CASRGLAGAGYEQYF; V: TRBV2
CDR3: CAAGRPYEQYF; V: TRBV6-5
CDR3: CAWSPFSSGNTIYF; V: TRBV30
CDR3: CASSDRAVNTEAFF; V: TRBV6-1
CDR3: CASSLSVNSGLSEQFF; V: TRBV7-9
CDR3: CASRDRRGTGELFF; V: TRBV6-4
CDR3: CAISEPLRGSGSLSYNEQFF; V: TRBV10-3
CDR3: CASSPNLAGLTDTQYF; V: TRBV11-2
CDR3: CASSFDGTGELFF; V: TRBV7-8
CDR3: CASSIDLGSHQHF; V: TRBV19
CDR3: CASSQLSGTGAEQYF; V: TRBV5-1
CDR3: CASSPVRRATDTQYF; V: TRBV7-2